Given below is one T cell receptor (beta chain) in context. The antigen is unknown. Treatment reported: oral pan-JAK inhibitor, 5-10 mg twice daily. Sequencing templates came from extracted RNA that was reverse transcribed into cDNA. Using immunoSEQ multiplex PCR, the repertoire was profiled, and TCRdb retains in-frame clones only, with some absent. The data contain about 140,000 clones, roughly 86% of them singletons. CDR3 length: 13 amino acids. Germline CDR1 reads MNHNS; CDR2 reads SASEGT. V lost 3 bases to trimming and J lost 5 bases, with 10 bases between them. The sample comes from a study of CD8+ T cells in alopecia areata. Turning to the study itself: Treated patients were given 5 to 10 mg oral tofacitinib twice daily. Study-level findings and limits: Higher clonality and more expanded CD8+ clones appeared in lesional than normal scalp.

The sequencing here drew on CD8+ T cells sorted from blood, taken at week 4, from a patient treated with tofacitinib. The sequence derives from a human donor with alopecia areata. The rearrangement links TRBV6-1 to TRBJ2-5; either TRBD1 or TRBD2 may fit D (6 bases each). This chain's CDR3 is CASSEQGRETQYF. In DNA, the CDR3 is TGTGCCAGCAGTGAGCAGGGGAGGGAGACCCAGTACTTC.